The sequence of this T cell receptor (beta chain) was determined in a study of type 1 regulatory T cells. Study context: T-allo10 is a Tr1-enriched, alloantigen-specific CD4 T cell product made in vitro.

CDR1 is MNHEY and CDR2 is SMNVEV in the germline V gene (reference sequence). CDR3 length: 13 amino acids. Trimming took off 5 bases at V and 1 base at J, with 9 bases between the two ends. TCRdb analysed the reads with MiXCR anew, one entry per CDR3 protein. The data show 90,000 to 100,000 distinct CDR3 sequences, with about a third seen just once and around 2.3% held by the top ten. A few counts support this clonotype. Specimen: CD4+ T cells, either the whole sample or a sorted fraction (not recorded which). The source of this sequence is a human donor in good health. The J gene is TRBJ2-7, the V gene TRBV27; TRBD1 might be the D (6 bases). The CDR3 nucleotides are TGTGCCAGCAGTGGAGGACAGTCCTACGAGCAGTACTTC. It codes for CASSGGQSYEQYF.